These 2 T cell receptor beta chains originate from one sample sequenced in a study of technical replicates of blood from a handful of donors (dated 2017 in TCRdb). The library was produced with the immunoSEQ multiplex PCR assay. In TCRdb, the immuneACCESS table is reduced to in-frame sequences with V and J assigned. These tables do not hold every clone; where another copy was compared, an unresolved V gene accounts for under half, and the others remain unexplained. The sample includes about 80,000 clones, with about 88% observed a single time. The ten largest clonotypes hold about 0.41% of the sample. The specimen was T cells isolated from PBMCs. The receptors were gathered from a human donor in good health.

The chain carries TRBV7-9 and TRBJ2-3; 7 bases match TRBD2. V lost 5 bases and J lost 2; bases outside the gene matches: 4. Germline V gene lookup returns CDR1 SEHNR and CDR2 FQNEAQ (reference sequence). This CDR3 is 14 amino acids long. This CDR3 reads CASSPRLATDTQYF. DNA for the CDR3: TGTGCCAGCAGCCCTAGACTAGCCACAGATACGCAGTATTTT.

The V and J genes are TRBV6-1 and TRBJ2-1; 14 nucleotides line up with TRBD2. The V gene end was trimmed by 3 bases and the J gene end by 2 bases; junction bases not matched to a gene: 3. This CDR3 comprises 17 residues. In germline, CDR1 is MNHNS, CDR2 SASEGT. CDR3 region: CASSEGGLAGAYNEQFF. The CDR3 nucleotides read TGTGCCAGCAGTGAGGGGGGACTAGCGGGAGCCTACAATGAGCAGTTCTTC.